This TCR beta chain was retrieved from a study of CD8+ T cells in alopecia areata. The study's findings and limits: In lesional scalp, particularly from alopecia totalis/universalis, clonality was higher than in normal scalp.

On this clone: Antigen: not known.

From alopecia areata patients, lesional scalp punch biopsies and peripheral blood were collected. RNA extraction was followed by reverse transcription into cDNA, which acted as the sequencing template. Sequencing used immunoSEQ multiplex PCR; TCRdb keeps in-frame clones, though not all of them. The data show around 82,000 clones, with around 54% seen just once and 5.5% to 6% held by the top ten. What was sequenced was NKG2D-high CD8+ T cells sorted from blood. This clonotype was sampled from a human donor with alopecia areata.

The CDR3 sequence: CASSPHAGWGQPQHF. The CDR3 DNA reads as TGTGCCAGCAGCCCCCACGCGGGTTGGGGTCAGCCCCAGCATTTT. The chain has TRBV7-6 and TRBJ1-5; D gene ambiguous. The germline CDR1 and CDR2 sequences are SGHVS and FNYEAQ. The germline V and J ends were trimmed by 5 bases and 6 bases, with 17 bases remaining between them. The CDR3 has 15 amino acids.